The 24 T cell receptor beta chains presented below share a single source sample, sequenced in a study of blood T cells in healthy people across ages. A second PCR, run for roughly 7 to 11 cycles, used a sample-barcoded 5' primer plus a J-beta primer mix. TCRdb passed the 5' RACE reads through MiXCR, listing each CDR3 protein once. This sample has approximately 1.5 million distinct CDR3 sequences, with about 32% found just once. The sequencing input was blood. These receptors were collected from a woman in her 30s in good health.

The J gene is TRBJ1-1, the V gene TRBV7-9; the D gene is possibly TRBD1 (6 bases). Trimming shortened V by 3 bases and J by 0 bases, and 11 bases separated the two germline ends. There are 15 residues in the CDR3. The germline V gene encodes CDR1 SEHNR and CDR2 FQNEAQ (reference sequence). Here the CDR3 reads CASSFTGRLNTEAFF. Here the CDR3 DNA reads TGTGCCAGCAGCTTCACAGGGAGACTGAACACTGAAGCTTTCTTT.

There are a few counts of this clonotype. The chain links TRBV20-1 to TRBJ2-3; D is uncertain. Per germline, CDR1 DFQATT and CDR2 SNEGSKA (reference sequence). The germline V and J ends were trimmed by 6 bases and 8 bases, with 9 bases remaining between them. The CDR3 runs to 10 residues. The CDR3 coding sequence is TGCAGTGCCCCTCCGGGTACGCAGTATTTT. It specifies CSAPPGTQYF.

The rearrangement joins TRBV28 to TRBJ2-7, with 13 bases fitting TRBD2. Germline V lookup: CDR1 MDHEN, CDR2 SYDVKM. The CDR3 totals 14 residues. J lost 3 bases, V lost 7 bases, and 3 bases had no gene match. The CDR3 region has the DNA TGTGCCAGCATGGGGACTAGCGGGAACTACGAGCAGTACTTC. Amino acids: CASMGTSGNYEQYF.

The V gene is TRBV12-3 or TRBV12-4, the J gene TRBJ1-3, with D possibly TRBD1 on 6 matching bases. Trimming took off 6 bases at V and 9 bases at J, with 21 bases between the two ends. The CDR3 consists of 15 residues. The DNA for the CDR3 is TGTGCCAGCAGCCCTAGGGGGACCGACCACCGCACCATATATTTT. Amino acid sequence: CASSPRGTDHRTIYF.

The genes are TRBV6-5 and TRBJ2-5, with D possibly TRBD2 on 7 matching bases. This CDR3 comprises 16 residues. The V gene lost 6 bases and the J gene lost 5 bases, with 22 bases spanning the gap. CDR1 and CDR2 (germline): MNHEY, SVGAGI. In DNA form, the CDR3 reads TGTGCCAGCAGATCAACCTTAGCGGAGGGGGGGGAGACCCAGTACTTC. It specifies CASRSTLAEGGETQYF.

V is TRBV11-3 and J is TRBJ2-5; no clear D. Germline-derived CDR1 and CDR2 are SGHNT and YENEEA. Trimming shortened V by 5 bases and J by 2 bases, and 9 bases separated the two germline ends. CDR3 length: 13 residues. Written as DNA, the CDR3 is TGTGCCAGCAGCCAGCGATTTCAAGAGACCCAGTACTTC. This encodes CASSQRFQETQYF.

About this clonotype itself: A junction boundary mismatches the germline segment, possibly from a read error. The rearrangement joins TRBV10-3 to TRBJ2-5, with a tentative D call TRBD1 (5 bases). The CDR3 contains 17 residues. The germline gives CDR1 ENHRY, CDR2 SYGVKD. CDR3 region: CAVSDLTADRLQETQYF. The CDR3 DNA sequence: TGTGCCGTCAGTGACTTGACAGCCGACCGACTCCAAGAGACCCAGTACTTC.

This clonotype has only one observation. At one of its ends the junction is not consistent with the germline gene, which may arise from a read error. This chain uses TRBV7-9 with TRBJ2-7, with D possibly TRBD2 on 6 matching bases. CDR3 length: 13 amino acids. CDR1 and CDR2 from the germline V gene are SEHNR and FQNEAQ (reference sequence). The CDR3 coding sequence is TGTGCCGGCAGCTTTCCGGGCGGGGTGCACCAGTACTTC. It translates to CAGSFPGGVHQYF.

CDR3 sequence: CASSFVSGGANEQFF. The CDR3 DNA reads TGTGCCAGCAGTTTCGTTAGCGGGGGGGCCAATGAGCAGTTCTTC. The J gene is TRBJ2-1, the V gene TRBV12-3 or TRBV12-4, with TRBD2 matching over 11 bases. The CDR3 consists of 15 residues. After removal of 3 bases from V and 6 bases from J, the junction contained 4 bases not matched to a gene.

The rearrangement links TRBV3-1 to TRBJ1-2; maybe TRBD1 (5 bases). The CDR3 covers 15 residues. V was shortened by 0 bases and J by 4 bases, with 12 bases between the two germline ends. Germline values: CDR1 LGHDT, CDR2 YNNKEL (reference sequence). The CDR3 coding sequence is TGTGCCAGCAGCCAAGAGACCGGGACTCCCTATGGCTACACCTTC. Translating gives CASSQETGTPYGYTF.

V gene TRBV6-1 combines with J gene TRBJ1-1; no definite D call. Germline V gives CDR1 MNHNS, CDR2 SASEGT. V was shortened by 8 bases and J by 1 base, with 11 bases between the two germline ends. This CDR3 has 13 residues. CDR3 region: CASFFTSNTEAFF. CDR3 in DNA: TGTGCCAGCTTCTTTACCTCGAACACTGAAGCTTTCTTT.

V and J are TRBV3-1 and TRBJ1-6; the D is unclear. V dropped 8 bases and J dropped 4 bases, with 15 bases sitting between them. Germline V gene lookup returns CDR1 LGHDT and CDR2 YNNKEL (reference sequence). CDR3 size: 15 residues. This CDR3 is CASVSVRSYNSPLHF. CDR3 coding DNA: TGTGCCAGCGTCTCGGTAAGGTCATATAATTCACCCCTCCACTTT.

V and J are TRBV29-1 and TRBJ1-1; D uncertain. The CDR3 has 11 residues. Germline assignment: CDR1 SQVTM and CDR2 ANQGSEA. V dropped 4 bases and J dropped 4 bases, with 7 bases sitting between them. CDR3 in amino acids: CSVGLSTEAFF. For the CDR3, the DNA is TGCAGCGTTGGGCTAAGCACTGAAGCTTTCTTT.

In this sample, this clonotype turned up a few times. The chain combines TRBV2 with TRBJ1-6, with D maybe TRBD1 (6 bases). The CDR3 runs to 17 residues. V lost 2 bases to trimming and J lost 0 bases, with 11 bases between them. Germline loops: CDR1 SNHLY, CDR2 FYNNEI. The CDR3 DNA follows: TGTGCCAGCAGTGAATGGAGGGGGGACTCCTATAATTCACCCCTCCACTTT. Its translation: CASSEWRGDSYNSPLHF.

The chain couples TRBV3-1 to TRBJ2-3; 12 nucleotides align to TRBD2. CDR1 and CDR2 from the germline V gene are LGHDT and YNNKEL (reference sequence). The CDR3 has 14 residues. The trim removed 6 bases at V and 5 bases at J, leaving 3 bases unmatched. CDR3 sequence reads: CASRKLAGGDTQYF. For the CDR3, the DNA is TGTGCCAGCAGAAAACTAGCGGGGGGAGATACGCAGTATTTT.

CDR3: CAMGGTNQPQHF. The CDR3, as DNA: TGTGCCATGGGGGGGACCAATCAGCCCCAGCATTTT. The chain carries TRBV6-1 and TRBJ1-5; perhaps TRBD1 as D (5 bases). The V gene lost 10 bases and the J gene lost 3 bases, with 10 bases spanning the gap. Germline CDR1 and CDR2: MNHNS and SASEGT. The CDR3 has 12 residues.

The chain employs TRBV20-1 and TRBJ2-7; TRBD2 matches 15 bases. The CDR3 runs 16 residues. Germline V gene sequence: CDR1 DFQATT, CDR2 SNEGSKA (reference sequence). Trimming cost V 7 bases and J 2 bases; bases outside gene matches: 9. The CDR3 bases are TGCAGTGTCGGGACTAGCGGGAGGCCCACCGCCTACGAGCAGTACTTC. Its translation: CSVGTSGRPTAYEQYF.

The chain carries TRBV20-1 and TRBJ2-3, with TRBD2 as a possible D gene (5 bases). In germline, CDR1 is DFQATT, CDR2 SNEGSKA (reference sequence). Trimming took 2 bases from V and 6 from J, leaving 9 bases between them. The CDR3 spans 12 residues. CDR3 residues: CSARQQRDTQYF. The CDR3 DNA sequence: TGCAGTGCTAGACAACAGCGGGATACGCAGTATTTT.

The chain combines TRBV20-1 with TRBJ2-1; D gene unclear. The CDR3 runs 14 residues. V shed 0 bases and J shed 8 bases, with 14 bases lying between them. Per germline, CDR1 DFQATT and CDR2 SNEGSKA (reference sequence). The CDR3 coding sequence is TGCAGTGCTAGAGATCGGCGGAAGTGGGATGAGCAGTTCTTC. This gives the protein CSARDRRKWDEQFF.

This clonotype was seen only a few times. The chain recombines TRBV24-1 with TRBJ2-1, with D possibly being TRBD1 (6 bases). The V gene's germline CDR1 is KGHDR and CDR2 SFDVKD. V was shortened by 4 bases and J by 7 bases, with 22 bases between the two germline ends. The CDR3 extends over 17 amino acids. CDR3 nucleotide sequence: TGTGCCACCAGTGACCGTGGACAGTACGGCTTCCGAAATGAGCAGTTCTTC. The encoded protein is CATSDRGQYGFRNEQFF.

This clonotype occurred many times. The chain combines TRBV3-1 with TRBJ2-7; 9 positions agree with TRBD1. J was trimmed by 4 bases and V by 1 base; bases with no gene match: 2. This CDR3 contains 14 residues. Germline values: CDR1 LGHDT, CDR2 YNNKEL (reference sequence). Here the CDR3 reads CASSQGQGGYEQYF. Here the CDR3 DNA reads TGTGCCAGCAGCCAAGGACAGGGGGGGTACGAGCAGTACTTC.

The V and J genes are TRBV7-2 and TRBJ2-6; TRBD1 matches 7 bases. The CDR3 covers 16 residues. CDR1 and CDR2 (germline): SGHTA, FQGNSA. After removal of 5 bases from V and 2 bases from J, the junction contained 6 bases not matched to a gene. This chain's CDR3 is CASSNDRVAGANVLTF. DNA for the CDR3: TGTGCCAGCAGCAATGACAGGGTAGCTGGGGCCAACGTCCTGACTTTC.

V and J are TRBV27 and TRBJ2-2; tentatively, D is TRBD2 (5 bases). The CDR3 contains 16 residues. The V gene's germline CDR1 is MNHEY and CDR2 SMNVEV (reference sequence). V lost 4 bases and J 3 bases, leaving 15 bases between the germline ends. In nucleotides, the CDR3 is TGTGCCAGCAGTTATCGCGGGCGCGCAGACACCGGGGAGCTGTTTTTT. Its translation: CASSYRGRADTGELFF.

This clonotype has only a few counts. The V and J genes are TRBV2 and TRBJ1-5, with unresolved D. CDR1 is SNHLY, CDR2 FYNNEI, per germline. This CDR3 is built from 16 residues. V was cut by 7 bases and J by 3 bases, with 19 bases left in between. The CDR3 spells CASTPEGIVANQPQHF. Written as DNA, the CDR3 is TGTGCCAGCACTCCCGAGGGTATAGTAGCCAATCAGCCCCAGCATTTT. Looking up the rest from reference TRBV2 and TRBJ1-5 gives the full variable domain: EPEVTQTPSHQVTQMGQEVILRCVPISNHLYFYWYRQILGQKVEFLVSFYNNEISEKSEIFDDQFSVERPDGSNFTLKIRSTKLEDSAMYFCASTPEGIVANQPQHFGDGTRLSIL.